The subject of this entry is one T cell receptor (beta chain). The target of this receptor is not known. No much larger clone is present one base from it, and per-base qualities are unavailable. High-throughput TCR beta sequencing profiled peripheral blood CD8+ and CD4+ T cells from healthy donors, Susac syndrome patients and multiple sclerosis patients. Susac syndrome patients met recently defined diagnostic criteria for definite or probable disease. Bulk CD8+ and CD4+ T cells were purified by magnetic negative isolation, whereas CD8+ TEMRA cells were enriched by FACS. Blood was drawn into EDTA tubes, processed within 24 hours, and PBMCs were isolated by density gradient centrifugation. PBMCs intended for TCR sequencing were cryopreserved in liquid nitrogen and thawed later in a water bath at 37 degrees C. The sorted or isolated CD4+, CD8+ and CD8+ TEMRA cells had a purity of 90% or higher. This sample stems from a study of CD8 T cells in Susac syndrome (dated by TCRdb to between 2018 and 2021). Background for the entire study: Among the sequenced Susac syndrome patients, six had clinically active disease and roughly eight were in clinical remission. At blood withdrawal, Susac syndrome patients were either therapy-naive, taking corticosteroids (in some cases with IVIg as well), or taking IVIg alone. Whether CD8+ T cell activation and differentiation in Susac syndrome was antigen driven was tested using repertoire sequencing. Clonality of the CD8+ T cell repertoire was compared between roughly twelve healthy donors, around 14 Susac syndrome patients and some 15 multiple sclerosis patients. What the study reported, not specific to this receptor: The number of individuals in the TCR sequencing and HLA analysis was recognized as being relatively small. CD8+ repertoires in Susac syndrome showed clonal expansion, which was highest in CD8+ TEMRA cells and was greater in clinically active patients than in remitting patients. Sixteen and five Susac-specific public clones were found in the total CD8+ and CD8+ TEMRA repertoires, respectively.

RNA was extracted with the RNeasy kit and 0.5 to 1 ug was reverse transcribed using random hexamers. The immunoSEQ multiplex PCR assay, which covers 54 Vbeta and 13 Jbeta segments, was used to amplify TCR beta CDR3 regions. PCR amplification bias was corrected by using a synthetic template baseline for primer optimization and computational correction. For the original study's pipeline: Reads were annotated to V, D and J genes per IMGT and analyzed with immunoSEQ Analyzer, keeping only productive sequences. Clonality was calculated as one minus the Shannon entropy normalized by log2 of the number of productive unique sequences. Public and private clones were assessed among the 100 most prevalent clones of each patient and control. Clones were defined as Susac-specific if absent from the healthy and MS cohorts, from under 1,200 published viral clones and from other ImmuneACCESS disease sequences. TCRdb handled the public reads itself, with Q25 trimming in fastp and clone calling in MiXCR, and kept productive beta chains. Entries that share a CDR3 protein sequence are merged under the most common genes and DNA. None of the V and J calls come from the authors' own analysis; TCRdb made them. This sample has fewer than 95,000 distinct CDR3 sequences in its table, and about 96% of those were observed once. The ten biggest clones cover approximately 0.57% of the sample.

Taken from the germline V gene (reference sequence), the CDR1 and CDR2 loops are PRHDT and FYEKMQ. The CDR3 runs 14 residues from the cysteine to the phenylalanine. The sequence is cut down to CDR3 DNA, 42 bases in frame from base 1. V is reduced by 4 bases and J by 4 bases, leaving a spacing of 13 bases between them. The receptor was derived from a human donor with Susac syndrome. The sample comprised CD8+ T cells from PBMCs. Recombination linked TRBV13 to TRBJ1-2; a tentative D match to TRBD1 spans 5 bases. The DNA sequence is TGTGCCAGCAGCTCCGGACAAGGCTTCTATGGCTACACCTTC. Translation gives CASSSGQGFYGYTF.